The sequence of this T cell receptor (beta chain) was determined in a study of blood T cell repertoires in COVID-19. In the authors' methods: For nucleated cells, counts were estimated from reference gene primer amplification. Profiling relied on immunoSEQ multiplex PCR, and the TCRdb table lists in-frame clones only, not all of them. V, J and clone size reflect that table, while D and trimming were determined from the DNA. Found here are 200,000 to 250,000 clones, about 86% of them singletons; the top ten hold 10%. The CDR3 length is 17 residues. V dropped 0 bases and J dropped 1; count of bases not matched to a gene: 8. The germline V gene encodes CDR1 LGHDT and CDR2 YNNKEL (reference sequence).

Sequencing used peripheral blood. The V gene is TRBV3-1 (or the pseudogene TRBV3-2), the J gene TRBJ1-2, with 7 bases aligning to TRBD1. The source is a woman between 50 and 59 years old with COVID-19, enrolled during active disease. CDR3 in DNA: TGTGCCAGCAGCCAAGAGGTTCAAGGGGGCTATAACTATGGCTACACCTTC. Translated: CASSQEVQGGYNYGYTF.